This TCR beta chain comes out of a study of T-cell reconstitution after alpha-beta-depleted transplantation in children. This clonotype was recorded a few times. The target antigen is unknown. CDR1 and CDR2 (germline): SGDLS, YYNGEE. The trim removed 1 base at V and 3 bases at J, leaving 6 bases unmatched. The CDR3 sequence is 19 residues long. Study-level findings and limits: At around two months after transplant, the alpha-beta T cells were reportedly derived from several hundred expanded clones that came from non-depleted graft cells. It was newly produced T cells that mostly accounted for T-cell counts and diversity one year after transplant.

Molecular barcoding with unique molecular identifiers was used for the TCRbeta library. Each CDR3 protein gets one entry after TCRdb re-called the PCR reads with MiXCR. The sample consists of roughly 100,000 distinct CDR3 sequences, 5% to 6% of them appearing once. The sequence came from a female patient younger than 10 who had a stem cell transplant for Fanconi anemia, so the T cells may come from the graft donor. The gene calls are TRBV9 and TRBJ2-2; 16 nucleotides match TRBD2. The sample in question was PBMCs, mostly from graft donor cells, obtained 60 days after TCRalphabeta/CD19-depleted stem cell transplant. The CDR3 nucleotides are TGTGCCAGCAGCGTACGGGGGACTAGCGGGGGGGTGTACACCGGGGAGCTGTTTTTT. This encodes CASSVRGTSGGVYTGELFF.